This is a list of T cell receptor beta chains from one sample in a study of tumor and adjacent non-tumor tissue in lung cancer. TCRdb recomputed calls from the multiplex PCR reads with MiXCR, one row per CDR3 protein. The sample consists of 70,000 to 90,000 distinct CDR3 sequences, 75% to 90% of them appearing once. The sequencing input was lung tumor tissue. Every receptor here comes from a woman in her fifties or sixties with non-small cell lung cancer. CDR3s include the opening cysteine and the closing phenylalanine or tryptophan. The D gene is left open where the match is weak. The size of a clone is reported for some rows only, either as once, few or many, or as a class for expanded clones.

d_call	v_call	j_call	cdr3_length	clone_size	cdr3_aa	cdr3_nt
TRBD1	TRBV4-2	TRBJ2-1	18	.	CASNQRGTAGRAYNEQFF	TGTGCCAGTAACCAACGTGGGACAGCCGGCCGGGCCTACAATGAGCAGTTCTTC
.	TRBV28	TRBJ2-1	15	.	CASRVGNGSLNEQFF	TGTGCCAGCAGGGTGGGTAACGGGAGTCTCAATGAGCAGTTCTTC
TRBD1	TRBV5-4	TRBJ2-1	15	.	CAISLEGQGALEQFF	TGCGCCATCAGCTTGGAGGGACAGGGGGCACTTGAGCAGTTCTTC
.	TRBV6-1	TRBJ2-1	16	.	CASRNLTGSFVDEQFF	TGTGCCAGTAGGAACCTAACAGGGTCCTTTGTGGATGAGCAGTTCTTC
.	TRBV5-5	TRBJ2-3	14	.	CDSSLAAITDTQYF	TGTGACAGCAGCTTGGCTGCGATCACAGATACGCAGTATTTT
.	TRBV6-6	TRBJ2-3	15	.	CASSYFSASADTQYF	TGTGCCAGCAGTTACTTCAGCGCGAGCGCAGATACACAGTATTTT
TRBD1	TRBV4-1	TRBJ1-2	17	.	CARSQALPGQGALGYTF	TGCGCCAGGAGCCAAGCTCTACCGGGACAGGGGGCGCTGGGCTACACCTTC
.	TRBV4-1	TRBJ2-5	16	.	CASSQAIRNGQETQYF	TGCGCCAGCAGTCAAGCCATTAGGAACGGCCAAGAGACCCAGTACTTC
.	TRBV11-2	TRBJ2-2	14	.	CARSKNWDTAVLFF	TGTGCCAGAAGCAAAAACTGGGACACCGCGGTGCTGTTTTTT
.	TRBV11-1	TRBJ2-3	13	.	CASRGRGMDTQFF	TGTGCAAGCAGAGGGAGAGGGATGGATACGCAGTTTTTT
.	TRBV29-1	TRBJ1-2	12	.	CSVGWGNNGYTF	TGCAGTGTTGGCTGGGGGAACAATGGCTACACCTTC
.	TRBV20-1	TRBJ2-3	16	.	CSANRTPVRSTDTQYF	TGCAGTGCTAACCGAACCCCAGTACGAAGCACAGATACGCAGTATTTT
.	TRBV20-1	TRBJ2-3	12	.	CSGKGGTDTQYF	TGCAGTGGAAAGGGGGGAACAGATACGCAGTATTTT
TRBD2	TRBV4-3	TRBJ2-1	18	.	CARSQDPSGTSFYDEQFF	TGCGCCAGGAGCCAAGACCCTAGCGGGACAAGCTTCTACGATGAGCAGTTCTTC
.	TRBV20-1	TRBJ1-1	12	.	CSASTDRTVAFF	TGCAGTGCTTCCACGGACAGAACCGTAGCTTTCTTT
.	TRBV5-4	TRBJ2-1	15	.	CASSLYNVDYNEQFF	TGTGCCAGCAGCTTGTATAATGTTGACTACAATGAGCAGTTCTTC
.	TRBV20-1	TRBJ2-7	21	.	CSARIPHRGANGITPHYEQYF	TGCAGTGCTAGAATTCCTCACCGGGGGGCTAACGGGATAACTCCTCACTACGAGCAGTACTTC
.	TRBV4-1	TRBJ1-5	15	.	CASSQVQVINQPQHF	TGTGCCAGCAGCCAAGTTCAGGTTATCAATCAGCCCCAGCATTTT
TRBD1	TRBV29-1	TRBJ2-7	14	.	CSVLGTGCVGEQYF	TGCAGCGTCCTAGGGACAGGGTGTGTTGGTGAGCAGTACTTC
.	TRBV11-1	TRBJ1-2	15	.	CASSSERVSNYGYIF	TGTGCCAGCAGTTCGGAGCGGGTCTCTAACTATGGCTATATCTTC
.	TRBV11-1	TRBJ1-1	14	.	CASDSRDRVTEAFF	TGTGCCAGCGATTCCCGGGATAGGGTAACTGAAGCTTTCTTC
.	TRBV6-1	TRBJ1-4	15	many	CASSDRAPANEKLFF	TGTGCCAGCAGTGACCGGGCCCCAGCTAATGAAAAACTGTTTTTT
.	TRBV12-3/TRBV12-4	TRBJ1-6	15	.	CASAFGGAQNSPLHF	TGTGCCAGCGCCTTTGGGGGGGCCCAGAATTCACCCCTCCACTTT
.	TRBV6-6	TRBJ1-5	14	.	CASSYPGRDKSQQF	TGTGCCAGCAGTTACCCCGGGCGGGATAAGTCCCAACAATTT